Following are 8 T cell receptor beta chains from one sample sequenced in a study of T cell responses to AZD1222 COVID-19 vaccine. The data were produced by immunoSEQ multiplex PCR, yet TCRdb's version contains in-frame clones alone and is incomplete. The table lists 150,000 to 200,000 clones, roughly nine tenths of them singletons. The sample here was peripheral blood, taken 28 days after the second AZD1222 dose. Source of these receptors: an adult who received the AZD1222 COVID-19 vaccine.

The chain is built from TRBV6-5 and TRBJ1-2; 7 bases are a match to TRBD1. The ends lost 6 bases at V and 4 bases at J; junction bases unmatched: 8. The CDR3 covers 14 residues. The germline CDR1 and CDR2 sequences are MNHEY and SVGAGI. The CDR3 DNA is TGTGCCAGCAGAGGTACTGGGACAGCCTATGGCTACACCTTC. Its translation: CASRGTGTAYGYTF.

The chain joins TRBV2 to TRBJ1-1; weak D call: TRBD1 (6 bases). V was cut by 8 bases and J by 4 bases, with 14 bases left in between. Germline CDR1 reads SNHLY; CDR2 reads FYNNEI. The CDR3 has 13 amino acids. The DNA for the CDR3 is TGTGCCAGCCTGACAGGCTGGGGCACTGAAGCTTTCTTT. The encoded protein is CASLTGWGTEAFF.

The chain joins TRBV18 to TRBJ1-5; no clear D. V was clipped by 3 bases and J by 5 bases, with 8 bases between them. Germline V gives CDR1 KGHSH, CDR2 LQKENI. The CDR3 runs 13 residues. CDR3 amino acids: CASSPTEDQPQHF. The CDR3 coding sequence is TGTGCCAGCTCACCGACGGAAGATCAGCCCCAGCATTTT.

The chain joins TRBV4-2 to TRBJ1-2; tentative D call: TRBD1 (6 bases). Deletions cut 3 bases from V and 5 bases from J, with 19 bases between. Germline V CDR1 and CDR2: LGHNA, YNFKEQ. The CDR3 has 16 residues. Here the CDR3 DNA reads TGTGCCAGCAGCCAGTCCCCAGGGGTTCCGGGGTATGGCTACACCTTC. Translating gives CASSQSPGVPGYGYTF.

Concerning this clone: Other DNA sequences in this specimen translate into the identical CDR3. V gene TRBV9 combines with J gene TRBJ2-3; the D is unclear. Between the trimmed V and J ends, which lost 0 bases and 2 bases, there was a span of 7 bases. Germline V gene lookup returns CDR1 SGDLS and CDR2 YYNGEE. The CDR3 contains 14 residues. CDR3 amino acids: CASSVAPSTDTQYF. DNA for the CDR3: TGTGCCAGCAGCGTAGCTCCCTCCACAGATACGCAGTATTTT.

The J gene is TRBJ2-7, the V gene TRBV6-5; TRBD1 matches at 7 bases. CDR1 MNHEY and CDR2 SVGAGI come from the germline V gene. Trimming removed 7 bases from V and 2 bases from J; junction bases left unmatched: 5. The CDR3 length is 13 residues. The CDR3 loop is CASKGAQAYEQYF. The CDR3 nucleotides read TGTGCCAGCAAGGGGGCACAAGCCTACGAGCAGTACTTC.

The rearrangement uses TRBV6-5 and TRBJ1-3; D remains unclear. The CDR3 spans 12 residues. Trimming pared 10 bases from V and 0 bases from J, leaving 7 bases between. The V gene's germline CDR1 is MNHEY and CDR2 SVGAGI. The DNA for the CDR3 is TGTGCCACCAAGAGCTCTGGAAACACCATATATTTT. This sequence encodes CATKSSGNTIYF.

This clone was observed a few times. The chain uses TRBV19 and TRBJ2-3, with no clear D. V dropped 6 bases and J dropped 0 bases, with 7 bases sitting between them. CDR3 size: 13 residues. CDR1 LNHDA and CDR2 SQIVND come from the germline V gene (reference sequence). CDR3 DNA sequence: TGTGCCAGTAGGGTGGGTAGCACAGATACGCAGTATTTT. Translation gives CASRVGSTDTQYF.